The TCR beta chain under discussion was sequenced for a study of CD8 T cells in ankylosing spondylitis. Study-level findings and limits: CD8+ by phenotype, disease-linked clones were relatively rare in peripheral blood. Past studies reported some motif variants in reactive arthritis synovial fluid and blood. In ankylosing spondylitis blood, a motif of about 8 highly homologous TCR beta variants appeared characteristic. The study looked at matched synovial fluid samples from ankylosing spondylitis patients. Disease-linked clones were reported to be significantly enriched there.

In germline, CDR1 is SGHTA, CDR2 FQGNSA. This CDR3 comprises 14 residues. Deletions cut 5 bases from V and 5 bases from J, with 15 bases between. The sample holds many counts of this clonotype. The target antigen is unknown. Quantitative 5'-RACE was performed with molecular barcodes, and it yielded the TCR beta libraries. TCRdb re-called the 5' RACE reads through MiXCR, storing one row per CDR3 protein. The sample shows about 840,000 distinct CDR3 sequences, about an eighth of them seen only once. The clonotype originates from a male donor with ankylosing spondylitis. V usage is TRBV7-2 and J usage is TRBJ2-5; D is possibly TRBD1 (5 bases). Sequenced: blood, either unsorted or a sorted T cell fraction (not recorded which). CDR3: CASSQGSKRETQYF. CDR3 DNA sequence: TGTGCCAGCAGCCAGGGATCAAAAAGGGAGACCCAGTACTTC.